This T cell receptor (beta chain) comes out of a study of T cells in Graves' hyperthyroidism and ophthalmopathy. Findings and caveats of the study: Most clonotypes expanded in the thyroid (above 0.001) were also present in blood.

Subjects aged 18 to 65 presented with newly diagnosed hyperthyroidism of less than 2 months' duration. In making diagnoses, clinical symptoms, serum thyroxine and TRAb, thyroid ultrasound and orbital computed tomography were all used. PBMCs were derived from around 10 ml fresh peripheral blood. The CDR3 loop spans 14 amino acids. In germline, CDR1 is MDHEN, CDR2 SYDVKM. V lost 2 bases and J lost 4; bases outside the gene matches: 4. Details on this clonotype: Its antigen is undetermined.

RNA transcripts yielded amplified TCR beta CDR3 regions. Using the HTBI primer set, a first-round RT-PCR was run on the TCR CDR3. TCRdb independently ran MiXCR on the multiplex PCR reads; one entry per CDR3 protein. This table holds some 440,000 distinct CDR3 sequences, more than 15% found once. The receptor was derived from a woman younger than 35 with Graves' hyperthyroidism. The chain links TRBV28 to TRBJ2-5; 7 bases map to TRBD1. The sequenced sample was blood. The CDR3 region has the DNA TGTGCCAGCAGTTTAAACAGGGGAACAGAGACCCAGTACTTC. This translates into CASSLNRGTETQYF.